The subject of this entry is one T cell receptor (beta chain). V was clipped by 6 bases and J by 4 bases; unmatched bases: 8. CDR3 size: 15 residues. Germline V CDR1 and CDR2: SNHLY, FYNNEI. The record originates from a study of T cells in Graves' hyperthyroidism and ophthalmopathy. Recently diagnosed hyperthyroidism of less than 2 months' duration affected patients aged 18 to 65. Researchers amplified the TCR beta CDR3 regions from RNA transcripts. The study used the HTBI primer set for a first-round RT-PCR of the TCR CDR3. In TCRdb, the multiplex PCR reads were re-called with MiXCR into one record per CDR3 protein. The data contain a few hundred thousand distinct CDR3 sequences, around 19% of them singletons.

The chain combines TRBV2 with TRBJ2-1, with 8 bases fitting TRBD2. Sequencing input: blood. The source is a man aged 40-50 years with Graves' hyperthyroidism. The CDR3 sequence: CASSNTSGPYNEQFF. In nucleotides, the CDR3 is TGTGCCAGCAGCAATACTAGCGGACCGTACAATGAGCAGTTCTTC.